This TCR beta chain was retrieved from a study of cytomegalovirus exposure and HLA in healthy donors. This clone was seen more than once but under ten times. Its antigen is as yet unknown. Researchers ran the PCR with 60 Vbeta and 13 Jbeta primers. As processed by the authors: A follow-up analysis tallied around 80 million unique TCR beta chains, roughly 10 million shared. Method: immunoSEQ multiplex PCR; TCRdb's copy keeps in-frame clones and lacks some. V, J and clone size derive from that table, while D and trimming were established from the DNA sequence. The sample has approximately 180,000 clones; under 85% are singletons. Germline V CDR1 and CDR2: SGHTA, FQGTGA. This CDR3 is built from 17 residues. Whole-study results and caveats: TCR beta chains numbering more than 150 were designated cytomegalovirus-associated.

Nominal health characterized the donors when sampled, though unrecorded immune exposures were likely. The sequence was obtained from a human donor in good health. V is TRBV7-3 and J is TRBJ2-5, with 14 bases lining up with TRBD2. The J call may be faulty, since TRBJ2-7 better matches the DNA end. The sample comprised PBMCs. CDR3 sequence (DNA): TGTGCCAGCAGCTTATCCGGGACTAGCGGGGGAGCCTACGAGCAGTACTTC. Protein sequence: CASSLSGTSGGAYEQYF.